Shown below are 4 T cell receptor beta chains from a single sample sequenced in a study of cytomegalovirus exposure and HLA in healthy donors. Sequencing was performed with immunoSEQ multiplex PCR; in TCRdb, only in-frame clones are kept and a portion is missing. The sample shows approximately 200,000 clones, 81% of them seen only once. Sequenced sample: PBMCs. These receptors were taken from a woman in her twenties or thirties in good health and CMV-seronegative.

This chain joins TRBV9 and TRBJ2-3; 8 positions match TRBD2. The CDR3 consists of 16 residues. The germline gives CDR1 SGDLS, CDR2 YYNGEE. V lost 4 bases to trimming and J lost 1 base; unmatched junction nucleotides: 8. CDR3 in DNA: TGTGCCAGCAGCAACATCCCCGGGGGGGGCACAGATACGCAGTATTTT. Translated, it gives CASSNIPGGGTDTQYF.

The chain couples TRBV5-4 to TRBJ2-5; 8 positions agree with TRBD2. The CDR3 totals 16 residues. V trimming: 0 bases; J trimming: 5 bases; junction bases outside the gene matches: 9. Germline assignment: CDR1 SGHNT and CDR2 YYREEE (reference sequence). The CDR3 DNA reads as TGTGCCAGCAGCTTGGAGGAGCGGGCTAGCGGGGAGACCCAGTACTTC. This encodes CASSLEERASGETQYF. Full variable domain (outside the CDR3, taken from reference TRBV5-4 and TRBJ2-5): ETGVTQSPTHLIKTRGQQVTLRCSSQSGHNTVSWYQQALGQGPQFIFQYYREEENGRGNFPPRFSGLQFPNYSSELNVNALELDDSALYLCASSLEERASGETQYFGPGTRLLVL.

This rearrangement joins TRBV11-1 to TRBJ2-7; 12 nucleotides align to TRBD1. The trim removed 6 bases at V and 5 bases at J, leaving 11 bases unmatched. Germline CDR1 reads SGHAT; CDR2 reads FQDESV (reference sequence). The CDR3 length is 16 residues. This chain's CDR3 is CASSVNRGQGADEQYF. CDR3 DNA sequence: TGTGCCAGCAGTGTTAATCGGGGACAGGGGGCGGACGAGCAGTACTTC. Full variable domain (outside the CDR3, taken from reference TRBV11-1 and TRBJ2-7): EAEVAQSPRYKITEKSQAVAFWCDPISGHATLYWYRQILGQGPELLVQFQDESVVDDSQLPKDRFSAERLKGVDSTLKIQPAELGDSAMYLCASSVNRGQGADEQYFGPGTRLTVT.

This clone showed up just a few times. The rearrangement joins TRBV28 to TRBJ1-1; possible D gene TRBD1, 5 bases. Trimming cost V 6 bases and J 7 bases, with 12 bases left between them. The CDR3 has 12 residues. Germline CDR1 MDHEN, CDR2 SYDVKM. CDR3 in amino acids: CASSLFRGEAFF. The CDR3 nucleotides read TGTGCCAGCAGCCTCTTTAGGGGTGAAGCTTTCTTT. Supplemented by reference TRBV28 and TRBJ1-1, the full variable domain reads DVKVTQSSRYLVKRTGEKVFLECVQDMDHENMFWYRQDPGLGLRLIYFSYDVKMKEKGDIPEGYSVSREKKERFSLILESASTNQTSMYLCASSLFRGEAFFGQGTRLTVV.